The next 7 T cell receptor beta chains were all read from a single sample in a study of CD8 T cells in Susac syndrome. Random hexamers were used to reverse transcribe an amount of roughly 0.5 to 1 ug RNA. TCRdb recomputed calls from the immunoSEQ multiplex PCR reads with MiXCR, one row per CDR3 protein. The table shows about 240,000 distinct CDR3 sequences, with 90% to 96% occurring only once. The sequencing input was CD4+ T cells from PBMCs. These receptors all come from a human donor with Susac syndrome.

The rearrangement uses TRBV3-1 and TRBJ1-2; 10 bases are shared with TRBD1. V lost 2 bases to trimming and J lost 7 bases; unmatched junction nucleotides: 10. CDR1 is LGHDT and CDR2 is YNNKEL in the germline V gene (reference sequence). The CDR3 sequence is 16 residues long. CDR3 DNA: TGTGCCAGCAGCCAACCGGGGACAGGGGTTTCGGCTGGCTACACCTTC. It specifies CASSQPGTGVSAGYTF. Complete variable domain (other parts from reference TRBV3-1 and TRBJ1-2): DTAVSQTPKYLVTQMGNDKSIKCEQNLGHDTMYWYKQDSKKFLKIMFSYNNKELIINETVPNRFSPKSPDKAHLNLHINSLELGDSAVYFCASSQPGTGVSAGYTFGSGTRLTVV.

J is TRBJ1-1 and V is TRBV5-1, with a possible D match to TRBD1 (5 bases). CDR1 and CDR2 from the germline V gene are SGHRS and YFSETQ. Trimming cost V 4 bases and J 2 bases, with 9 bases left between them. The CDR3 totals 13 residues. CDR3 amino acids: CASSTGTNTEAFF. The DNA of the CDR3 is TGCGCCAGCAGCACGGGGACCAACACTGAAGCTTTCTTT.

V gene TRBV29-1 combines with J gene TRBJ1-3; D gene ambiguous. The V gene's germline CDR1 is SQVTM and CDR2 ANQGSEA. CDR3 size: 11 residues. V was cut by 4 bases and J by 3 bases, with 4 bases left in between. CDR3 sequence (DNA): TGCAGCGTTGTAGTTGGAAACACCATATATTTT. It codes for CSVVVGNTIYF.

J is TRBJ2-5 and V is TRBV9; TRBD2 aligns across 8 bases. This CDR3 has 15 residues. Trimming at V came to 1 base and at J to 2 bases, leaving 4 bases not matched to a gene. Per germline, CDR1 SGDLS and CDR2 YYNGEE. The CDR3 protein is CASSVTGGGQETQYF. The DNA of the CDR3 is TGTGCCAGCAGCGTAACCGGGGGGGGGCAAGAGACCCAGTACTTC.

The chain carries TRBV2 and TRBJ1-5, with D uncertain. V lost 7 bases and J 3 bases, leaving 19 bases between the germline ends. The CDR3 runs 16 residues. CDR1 is SNHLY, CDR2 FYNNEI, per germline. This chain's CDR3 is CASKLETVATNQPQHF. CDR3 DNA: TGTGCCAGCAAGTTGGAAACAGTCGCGACCAATCAGCCCCAGCATTTT.

This chain uses TRBV29-1 with TRBJ2-1; no clear D gene. The length of the CDR3 is 13 residues. Trimming took 7 bases from V and 0 from J, leaving 10 bases between them. Germline CDR1 and CDR2: SQVTM and ANQGSEA. This chain's CDR3 is CSAVSSSYNEQFF. DNA of the CDR3: TGCAGCGCTGTCTCGAGCTCCTACAATGAGCAGTTCTTC.

This sequence joins TRBV20-1 and TRBJ2-5, with TRBD2 matching over 10 bases. Germline V gene sequence: CDR1 DFQATT, CDR2 SNEGSKA (reference sequence). This CDR3 has 14 residues. Trimming cost V 5 bases and J 4 bases; bases outside gene matches: 7. The CDR3 DNA is TGCAGTGCTCGACTAGCGGGTGGCAGAGAGACCCAGTACTTC. This gives the protein CSARLAGGRETQYF.